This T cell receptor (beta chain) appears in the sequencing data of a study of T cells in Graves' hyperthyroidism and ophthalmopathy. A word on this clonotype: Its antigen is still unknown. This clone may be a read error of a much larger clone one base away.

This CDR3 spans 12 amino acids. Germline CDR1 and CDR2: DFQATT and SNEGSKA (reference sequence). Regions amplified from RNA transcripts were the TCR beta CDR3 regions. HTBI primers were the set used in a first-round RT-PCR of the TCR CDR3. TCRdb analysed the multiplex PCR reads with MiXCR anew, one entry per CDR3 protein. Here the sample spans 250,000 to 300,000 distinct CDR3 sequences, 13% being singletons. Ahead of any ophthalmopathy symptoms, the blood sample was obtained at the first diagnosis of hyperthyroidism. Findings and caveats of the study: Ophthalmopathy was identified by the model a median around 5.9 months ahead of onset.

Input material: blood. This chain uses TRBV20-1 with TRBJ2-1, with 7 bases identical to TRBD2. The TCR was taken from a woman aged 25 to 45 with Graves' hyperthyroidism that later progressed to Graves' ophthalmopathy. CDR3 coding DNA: TGCACGGGCCTAGCGGTATACAATGGGCAGTTCTTC. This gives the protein CTGLAVYNGQFF.